The 27 T cell receptor beta chains presented below share a single source sample, sequenced in a study of blood T cells in healthy people across ages. Then a second PCR, running about 7 to 11 cycles, was carried out with a sample-barcoded 5' primer and a J-beta primer mix. TCRdb fed the 5' RACE reads into MiXCR, producing one record per CDR3 protein. The table records around 870,000 distinct CDR3 sequences, 29% of them present only once. The sequenced sample consisted of blood. The source is a woman of 80 years or more in good health.

In this sample, this clonotype turned up a few times. This CDR3 is CASRPGPGPNQPQHF. The CDR3 DNA sequence: TGTGCCAGCAGACCGGGACCCGGCCCCAATCAGCCCCAGCATTTT. The gene calls are TRBV6-1 and TRBJ1-5; TRBD1 might be the D (5 bases). Deletions cut 6 bases from V and 3 bases from J, with 15 bases between. The CDR3 contains 15 residues. CDR1 is MNHNS, CDR2 SASEGT, per germline.

At least ten counts were recorded for this clonotype. The chain uses TRBV6-2 or TRBV6-3 and TRBJ2-1; TRBD1 aligns across 9 bases. V was pared by 0 bases and J by 5 bases, with 2 bases of the junction left unmatched. CDR1 and CDR2 from the germline V gene are MNHEY and SVGEGT. This CDR3 is built from 15 residues. The CDR3 DNA reads as TGTGCCAGCAGTTACTCGGGACAGGGAAACAATGAGCAGTTCTTC. Protein product: CASSYSGQGNNEQFF.

This clonotype was counted many times. The genes are TRBV7-8 and TRBJ2-3, with 10 positions matching TRBD2. In germline, CDR1 is SGHVS, CDR2 FQNEAQ. Unmatched junction bases numbered 7, after V lost 4 bases and J lost 9 bases. CDR3 length: 14 amino acids. CDR3 residues: CASSSTLLAGTQYF. CDR3 nucleotides: TGTGCCAGCAGCTCCACATTACTAGCGGGGACGCAGTATTTT.

There are a few counts of this clonotype. A much larger clone lies one base from this, so it may be a read error. This chain uses TRBV6-5 with TRBJ2-1, with unresolved D. The DNA end is more similar to TRBJ2-7, so the J call may be wrong. The CDR3 has 15 amino acids. CDR1 is MNHEY and CDR2 is SVGAGI in the germline V gene. CDR3 sequence (DNA): TGTGCCAGCAGTTACGAGGCTGTTTCCTACAATGAGCAGTACTTC. Its protein product is CASSYEAVSYNEQYF.

This clonotype came up many times. The chain joins TRBV7-2 to TRBJ2-7, with D possibly called TRBD1 or TRBD2 (5 bases each). The CDR3 consists of 15 residues. The ends were cut back, 5 bases at V and 3 bases at J, with 17 bases in the middle. Per germline, CDR1 SGHTA and CDR2 FQGNSA. The CDR3 DNA is TGTGCCAGCAGCGGGTATGGAGGACAAGACTACGAGCAGTACTTC. Its protein is CASSGYGGQDYEQYF.

This clonotype was seen more than once but under ten times. With a much larger clone just one base away, this may be a read error. The chain is built from TRBV7-2 and TRBJ2-7; D is unresolved. The CDR3 loop spans 15 amino acids. Germline CDR1 and CDR2: SGHTA and FQGNSA. The V gene lost 4 bases and the J gene lost 7 bases, with 20 bases spanning the gap. The CDR3 DNA follows: TGTGCCAGCAGCTCAGGTCGGGTCGGTGGCAATGAGCAGTACTTC. Translating it yields CASSSGRVGGNEQYF.

This clonotype was found many times. The chain is built from TRBV7-6 and TRBJ2-3, with no clear D. The V gene's germline CDR1 is SGHVS and CDR2 FNYEAQ. The V end lost 5 bases, the J end lost 1 base, and 7 bases lay between the germline ends. The CDR3 runs 13 residues. CDR3 DNA sequence: TGTGCCAGCAGCCCACGCGGCACAGATACGCAGTATTTT. Translated: CASSPRGTDTQYF.

The chain combines TRBV9 with TRBJ2-2; tentatively, D is TRBD1 (5 bases). V was pared by 0 bases and J by 2 bases, with 11 bases between. The CDR3 sequence is 16 residues long. Germline assignment: CDR1 SGDLS and CDR2 YYNGEE. The CDR3 protein is CASSVGAGYNTGELFF. As DNA, the CDR3 is TGTGCCAGCAGCGTAGGGGCAGGGTACAACACCGGGGAGCTGTTTTTT.

This clonotype was seen ten or more times. This sequence joins TRBV7-2 and TRBJ2-7, with 8 bases aligning to TRBD1. There are 16 residues in the CDR3. Germline values: CDR1 SGHTA, CDR2 FQGNSA. V shed 5 bases and J 2 bases; nucleotides not matched to a gene: 11. The CDR3 DNA reads TGTGCCAGCAGCCAAAGAGGACAGGGTTTGACCTACGAGCAGTACTTC. Translation gives CASSQRGQGLTYEQYF.

This clonotype has ten or more counts. This rearrangement joins TRBV6-6 to TRBJ2-1, with D perhaps matching TRBD2 (6 bases). The V gene lost 0 bases and the J gene lost 5 bases, with 17 bases spanning the gap. Germline lookup yields CDR1 MNHNY and CDR2 SVGAGI (reference sequence). CDR3 length: 17 amino acids. CDR3 in amino acids: CASSYSSMLGGNNEQFF. CDR3 coding DNA: TGTGCCAGCAGTTACTCGAGCATGCTGGGGGGTAACAATGAGCAGTTCTTC.

The chain employs TRBV5-4 and TRBJ2-7, with 7 bases identical to TRBD1. The CDR3 is made up of 14 amino acids. Germline V gene sequence: CDR1 SGHNT, CDR2 YYREEE (reference sequence). V trimming: 0 bases; J trimming: 7 bases; junction bases outside the gene matches: 7. CDR3 DNA sequence: TGTGCCAGCAGCTTGGAACAGGGGATGGGTGAGCAGTACTTC. It encodes CASSLEQGMGEQYF.

As regards this clonotype: A read error may be the cause here, since a much bigger clone is one base away. The chain links TRBV6-2 or TRBV6-3 to TRBJ1-2; weak D call: TRBD1 (5 bases). The CDR3 is 14 residues long. From germline, CDR1 is MNHEY and CDR2 SVGEGT. CDR3 DNA sequence: TGTGCCAGCAGTTACGGGACGCTTAACTATGGCCACACCTTC. Residues: CASSYGTLNYGHTF.

This clonotype has just one count. This rearrangement joins TRBV20-1 to TRBJ2-1; D unclear. The germline gives CDR1 DFQATT, CDR2 SNEGSKA (reference sequence). V lost 6 bases, J lost 6 bases, and 15 bases lay in between. The CDR3 runs to 13 residues. The CDR3 sequence: CSALRYPGNEQFF. CDR3 DNA sequence: TGCAGTGCCCTTCGGTACCCAGGCAATGAGCAGTTCTTC.

With regard to this clonotype: Just one base apart from a much larger clone, this may be a read error. J is TRBJ2-5 and V is TRBV6-2 or TRBV6-3, with a possible D match to TRBD2 (6 bases). Germline CDR1 MNHEY, CDR2 SVGEGT. The CDR3 length is 14 residues. Trimming stripped 7 bases from V and 0 bases from J, with 12 bases between. CDR3 in DNA: TGTGCCAGCACCCGGGGGAGTTACCAAGAGACCCAGTACTTC. Protein product: CASTRGSYQETQYF.

This clonotype was detected only a few times. The chain is built from TRBV19 and TRBJ2-2; TRBD1 matches at 9 bases. The junction had 2 bases not matched to a gene; V was cut back by 6 bases and J by 3 bases. The germline gives CDR1 LNHDA, CDR2 SQIVND (reference sequence). This CDR3 is built from 14 residues. CDR3 loop: CASRWTGDTGELFF. Written as DNA, the CDR3 is TGTGCCAGTAGGTGGACAGGGGACACCGGGGAGCTGTTTTTT. The full variable domain, in which reference TRBV19 and TRBJ2-2 provide the parts outside the CDR3, is DGGITQSPKYLFRKEGQNVTLSCEQNLNHDAMYWYRQDPGQGLRLIYYSQIVNDFQKGDIAEGYSVSREKKESFPLTVTSAQKNPTAFYLCASRWTGDTGELFFGEGSRLTVL.

This clonotype was seen many times. The chain combines TRBV12-3 or TRBV12-4 with TRBJ1-5; D ambiguous. V was pared by 8 bases and J by 6 bases, with 11 bases between. CDR3 length: 12 amino acids. The CDR3 reads CASCGWGQPQHF. In nucleotides, the CDR3 is TGTGCCAGCTGCGGATGGGGTCAGCCCCAGCATTTT.

This clonotype was found many times. This chain uses TRBV7-2 with TRBJ1-2; tentative D call: TRBD1 (6 bases). This CDR3 comprises 14 residues. V was pared by 5 bases and J by 8 bases, with 18 bases between. Germline lookup yields CDR1 SGHTA and CDR2 FQGNSA. CDR3 loop: CASSPGRTVRGYTF. CDR3 bases: TGTGCCAGCAGCCCAGGGCGGACAGTGAGAGGCTACACCTTC.

This clonotype showed up just a few times. The V gene is TRBV5-6, the J gene TRBJ2-3; D gene unclear. The germline V gene encodes CDR1 SGHDT and CDR2 YYEEEE. This CDR3 is 15 amino acids long. With 1 base removed from V and 3 bases from J, the gap between germline ends came to 12 bases. The chain's CDR3 is CASSLRFQRTDTQYF. The CDR3 DNA is TGTGCCAGCAGCTTGAGGTTCCAGCGTACAGATACGCAGTATTTT.

At least ten counts were recorded for this clonotype. The V call is TRBV21-1, the J call TRBJ1-2; no check of the table's D call, TRBD1, against the DNA was made. TRBV21-1 is a recognized pseudogene. This CDR3 region has 17 residues. CDR3 in amino acids: CASSLSASTAPDYGYTF. The CDR3 nucleotides are TGTGCCAGCAGCCTCTCAGCATCGACAGCGCCCGACTATGGCTACACCTTC.

This chain links TRBV10-3 with TRBJ2-6; a weak D match, TRBD2 (6 bases). The CDR3 contains 17 residues. Trimming took off 6 bases at V and 2 bases at J, with 17 bases between the two ends. CDR1 ENHRY and CDR2 SYGVKD come from the germline V gene. The CDR3 DNA follows: TGTGCCATCAGGGGGGGATTGAATCTCCCTGGGGCCAACGTCCTGACTTTC. It translates to CAIRGGLNLPGANVLTF.

At least ten counts were recorded for this clonotype. J is TRBJ1-5 and V is TRBV7-2, with D possibly matching TRBD1 (6 bases). Deletions cut 8 bases from V and 3 bases from J, with 11 bases between. The CDR3 extends over 13 amino acids. Germline CDR1 SGHTA, CDR2 FQGNSA. The CDR3 region is CASRTDLNQPQHF. DNA of the CDR3: TGTGCCAGCCGGACAGACCTCAATCAGCCCCAGCATTTT.

Concerning this clonotype itself: A much larger clone lies a single base off, so this may be a read error. The V and J genes are TRBV7-9 and TRBJ1-2, with a weak D call TRBD1 (5 bases). The germline V gene encodes CDR1 SEHNR and CDR2 FQNEAQ (reference sequence). The CDR3 extends over 13 amino acids. CDR3 region: CASSWDELYGCTF. Written as DNA, the CDR3 is TGTGCCAGCAGCTGGGACGAACTATATGGCTGCACCTTC.

This clonotype was found a few times. The CDR3 sequence: CASSLRLAGSQETQYF. In DNA, the CDR3 is TGTGCCAGCAGCTTACGGCTAGCGGGGTCCCAAGAGACCCAGTACTTC. The rearrangement joins TRBV7-9 to TRBJ2-5; 9 bases match TRBD2. Trimming removed 2 bases from V and 1 base from J; junction bases left unmatched: 5. This CDR3 comprises 16 residues. Germline lookup yields CDR1 SEHNR and CDR2 FQNEAQ (reference sequence).

With respect to this clonotype: At one boundary the junction diverges from the germline segment, which might be a read error. The chain has TRBV6-6 and TRBJ1-2; weak D call: TRBD1 (6 bases). There are 12 residues in the CDR3. Germline CDR1 is MNHNY and CDR2 is SVGAGI (reference sequence). CDR3: CANSAGGEGYTF. DNA for the CDR3: TGTGCCAACAGTGCGGGGGGCGAGGGCTACACCTTC.

There are a few counts of this clonotype. The chain combines TRBV2 with TRBJ1-5; D is unclear. The CDR3 covers 14 residues. Germline V gene lookup returns CDR1 SNHLY and CDR2 FYNNEI. The V end lost 6 bases, the J end lost 3 bases, and 12 bases lay between the germline ends. In DNA form, the CDR3 reads TGTGCCAGCAGAGACGACAAGGTCAATCAGCCCCAGCATTTT. Encoded protein: CASRDDKVNQPQHF.

Many counts were recorded for this clonotype. V is TRBV7-2 and J is TRBJ2-3; D may correspond to TRBD1 or TRBD2 (6 bases each). The CDR3 consists of 14 residues. CDR1 and CDR2 (germline): SGHTA, FQGNSA. The V end lost 2 bases, the J end lost 9 bases, and 15 bases lay between the germline ends. The CDR3 DNA reads TGTGCCAGCAGCTTAAAACAGGGAGGCAACACGCAGTATTTT. Translated: CASSLKQGGNTQYF. Drawing the rest from reference TRBV7-2 and TRBJ2-3, the complete variable domain is GAGVSQSPSNKVTEKGKDVELRCDPISGHTALYWYRQSLGQGLEFLIYFQGNSAPDKSGLPSDRFSAERTGGSVSTLTIQRTQQEDSAVYLCASSLKQGGNTQYFGPGTRLTVL.

The V gene is TRBV12-3 or TRBV12-4, the J gene TRBJ2-1; 8 bases map to TRBD2. V shed 8 bases and J 7 bases; nucleotides not matched to a gene: 7. The CDR3 is 13 amino acids. In nucleotides, the CDR3 is TGTGCCAGCGGACGGACTAGCAGAAATGAGCAGTTCTTC. Residues: CASGRTSRNEQFF.